These 32 T cell receptor beta chains originate from one sample sequenced in a study of T-cell memory formation after mild COVID-19. TCRdb processed the 5' RACE reads anew with MiXCR; each CDR3 protein has one entry. The repertoire consists of roughly 110,000 distinct CDR3 sequences, with approximately 13% occurring once and the leading ten covering 27%. Input material: PBMCs or a T cell subset sorted from them (not recorded which). The receptors here all came from an adult woman who had mild COVID-19 (a few samples of this study predate the infection). Cell type and time point are not known.

This clonotype was detected many times. The V gene is TRBV7-9, the J gene TRBJ2-5; 8 positions agree with TRBD2. Germline CDR1 SEHNR, CDR2 FQNEAQ (reference sequence). V lost 5 bases to trimming and J lost 0 bases; unmatched junction nucleotides: 11. This CDR3 has 17 amino acids. The CDR3 DNA reads TGTGCCAGCAGCGCCCCCCCGGCTAGCGGGTACCAAGAGACCCAGTACTTC. Its protein is CASSAPPASGYQETQYF.

The gene calls are TRBV30 and TRBJ2-7, with 7 positions matching TRBD1. Germline V gene sequence: CDR1 GTSNPN, CDR2 SVGIG (reference sequence). CDR3 size: 13 residues. V was clipped by 3 bases and J by 4 bases; unmatched bases: 6. CDR3 in DNA: TGTGCCTGGAGGTACAGGGGTGGGTACGAGCAGTACTTC. Translation gives CAWRYRGGYEQYF.

This chain uses TRBV11-2 with TRBJ2-1; maybe TRBD1 (6 bases). This CDR3 has 16 amino acids. Germline V CDR1 and CDR2: SGHAT, FQNNGV. V lost 1 base, J lost 7 bases, and 17 bases lay in between. This chain's CDR3 is CASSLALGQRENEQFF. CDR3 nucleotide sequence: TGTGCCAGCAGCTTAGCCCTAGGACAGCGTGAAAATGAGCAGTTCTTC.

The chain has TRBV7-6 and TRBJ2-1; D is unresolved. The CDR3 runs 13 residues. Between the trimmed V and J ends, which lost 0 bases and 9 bases, there was a span of 9 bases. Germline V gene lookup returns CDR1 SGHVS and CDR2 FNYEAQ. CDR3 nucleotides: TGTGCCAGCAGCTTAGCGCTGGACGCTGAGCAGTTCTTC. Protein product: CASSLALDAEQFF.

About this clonotype itself: One base away lies a much larger clone, so this may be a sequencing read error. The chain links TRBV12-3 or TRBV12-4 to TRBJ2-7; possibly TRBD1 for D (6 bases). Deletions cut 5 bases from V and 2 bases from J, with 10 bases between. CDR3 length equals 13 residues. The chain's CDR3 is CASSTGLAYEQYF. CDR3 nucleotide sequence: TGTGCCAGCAGTACAGGGCTCGCCTACGAGCAGTACTTC.

V usage is TRBV6-2 or TRBV6-3 and J usage is TRBJ2-2, with TRBD1 identical over 7 bases. This CDR3 region has 14 residues. V dropped 6 bases and J dropped 0; count of bases not matched to a gene: 1. The germline gives CDR1 MNHEY, CDR2 SVGEGT. This chain's CDR3 is CASSGTANTGELFF. The CDR3 DNA sequence: TGTGCCAGCAGCGGGACAGCGAACACCGGGGAGCTGTTTTTT.

This clonotype was picked up a small number of times. J is TRBJ2-1 and V is TRBV6-2 or TRBV6-3; D possibly corresponds to TRBD2 (5 bases). The germline V and J ends were trimmed by 6 bases and 4 bases, with 7 bases remaining between them. Germline CDR1 reads MNHEY; CDR2 reads SVGEGT. The CDR3 runs to 12 residues. CDR3 loop: CASSGMYNEQFF. CDR3 bases: TGTGCCAGCAGCGGGATGTACAATGAGCAGTTCTTC.

This clonotype came up a few times. The rearrangement uses TRBV5-1 and TRBJ2-1; 11 positions agree with TRBD2. Trimming removed 3 bases from V and 6 bases from J; junction bases left unmatched: 17. The CDR3 runs to 19 residues. CDR1 is SGHRS, CDR2 YFSETQ, per germline. In nucleotides, the CDR3 is TGCGCCAGCAGCTCCGGAACTAGCGGGGGCCTACAAAAGGGCAATGAGCAGTTCTTC. This gives the protein CASSSGTSGGLQKGNEQFF.

J is TRBJ2-7 and V is TRBV23-1; D is unclear. TRBV23-1 counts as an open reading frame of uncertain function. V was cut by 2 bases and J by 2 bases, with 7 bases left in between. The CDR3 runs 13 residues. The CDR3 is CASSQPTTYEQYF. The CDR3 region has the DNA TGCGCCAGCAGTCAACCGACAACCTACGAGCAGTACTTC.

This clonotype has just a few counts. The rearrangement joins TRBV9 to TRBJ2-3, with D possibly TRBD2 on 6 matching bases. The CDR3 sequence is 16 residues long. Between the trimmed V and J ends, which lost 0 bases and 3 bases, there was a span of 14 bases. Per germline, CDR1 SGDLS and CDR2 YYNGEE. The CDR3 loop is CASSVDPPGGTDTQYF. In nucleotides, the CDR3 is TGTGCCAGCAGCGTAGACCCTCCTGGAGGGACAGATACGCAGTATTTT. Drawing the rest from reference TRBV9 and TRBJ2-3, the complete variable domain is DSGVTQTPKHLITATGQRVTLRCSPRSGDLSVYWYQQSLDQGLQFLIQYYNGEERAKGNILERFSAQQFPDLHSELNLSSLELGDSALYFCASSVDPPGGTDTQYFGPGTRLTVL.

This clonotype showed up many times. V usage is TRBV5-6 and J usage is TRBJ2-1, with D possibly called TRBD1 or TRBD2 (5 bases each). Germline-derived CDR1 and CDR2 are SGHDT and YYEEEE. Between the trimmed V and J ends, which lost 3 bases and 0 bases, there was a span of 7 bases. CDR3 length: 14 residues. CDR3 sequence: CASSSGGSYNEQFF. For the CDR3, the DNA is TGTGCCAGCAGCTCTGGGGGCTCCTACAATGAGCAGTTCTTC.

The chain joins TRBV7-9 to TRBJ2-7, with D hard to call. With 1 base removed from V and 6 bases from J, the gap between germline ends came to 7 bases. This CDR3 has 12 residues. In germline, CDR1 is SEHNR, CDR2 FQNEAQ (reference sequence). As DNA, the CDR3 is TGTGCCAGCAGCTTAGGGGCGAGCGAGCAGTACTTC. This translates into CASSLGASEQYF.

Many counts were recorded for this clonotype. V and J are TRBV5-1 and TRBJ2-1, with 9 nucleotides matching TRBD2. The length of the CDR3 is 15 residues. Germline trimming cut 3 bases from V and 6 bases from J; bases unmatched to any gene: 7. Per the germline V gene, CDR1 is SGHRS and CDR2 is YFSETQ. Here the CDR3 reads CASSSTPGLANEQFF. The CDR3 DNA is TGCGCCAGCAGCTCTACGCCGGGACTAGCCAATGAGCAGTTCTTC.

V and J are TRBV7-9 and TRBJ1-1; D is undetermined. CDR3 size: 14 residues. Germline CDR1 reads SEHNR; CDR2 reads FQNEAQ (reference sequence). The V end was cut by 5 bases, the J end by 0 bases, with 10 bases between. The CDR3 bases are TGTGCCAGCAGCCAGCTCAATTTGAACACTGAAGCTTTCTTT. Encoded protein: CASSQLNLNTEAFF.

This clonotype has a count of ten or more. The genes are TRBV2 and TRBJ2-5, with D hard to call. CDR1 SNHLY and CDR2 FYNNEI come from the germline V gene. Trimming took 5 bases from V and 4 from J, leaving 17 bases between them. The CDR3 consists of 15 residues. The CDR3 reads CASSLNPQPPETQYF. As DNA, the CDR3 is TGTGCCAGCAGTCTGAACCCACAGCCCCCAGAGACCCAGTACTTC. Filled out from reference TRBV2 and TRBJ2-5, the complete variable domain reads EPEVTQTPSHQVTQMGQEVILRCVPISNHLYFYWYRQILGQKVEFLVSFYNNEISEKSEIFDDQFSVERPDGSNFTLKIRSTKLEDSAMYFCASSLNPQPPETQYFGPGTRLLVL.

There are a few counts of this clonotype. J is TRBJ1-5 and V is TRBV2; TRBD1 matches at 7 bases. Germline values: CDR1 SNHLY, CDR2 FYNNEI. V dropped 3 bases and J dropped 3; count of bases not matched to a gene: 2. This CDR3 has 14 residues. Written as DNA, the CDR3 is TGTGCCAGCAGTGATACAGGGGACAATCAGCCCCAGCATTTT. Amino acid sequence: CASSDTGDNQPQHF.

V usage is TRBV6-2 or TRBV6-3 and J usage is TRBJ2-1; no reliable D call. Germline values: CDR1 MNHEY, CDR2 SVGEGT. V lost 0 bases to trimming and J lost 9 bases, with 6 bases between them. This CDR3 has 12 residues. The CDR3 bases are TGTGCCAGCAGTTACTCGTACCGTGAGCAGTTCTTC. Protein product: CASSYSYREQFF.

There are a few counts of this clonotype. The J gene is TRBJ2-1, the V gene TRBV4-2; 9 bases fit TRBD2. Germline V lookup: CDR1 LGHNA, CDR2 YNFKEQ. Losses at the gene ends were 5 bases for V and 7 bases for J; bases not matched to a gene: 12. The CDR3 contains 16 residues. CDR3 in amino acids: CASSATSGPVRNEQFF. The CDR3 DNA reads TGTGCCAGCAGCGCCACTAGCGGGCCCGTGCGGAATGAGCAGTTCTTC.

This clonotype was recorded many times. The chain has TRBV7-3 and TRBJ2-1; TRBD2 is a possible D gene (6 bases). Germline-derived CDR1 and CDR2 are SGHTA and FQGTGA. Trimming took off 5 bases at V and 8 bases at J, with 19 bases between the two ends. This CDR3 comprises 15 residues. The CDR3 DNA reads TGTGCCAGCAGCCGGGGGTTCACGGGTAAGGATGAGCAGTTCTTC. Its protein is CASSRGFTGKDEQFF.

In this sample, this clonotype turned up a few times. V gene TRBV7-9 combines with J gene TRBJ2-1; 13 bases are a match to TRBD2. V dropped 5 bases and J dropped 8; count of bases not matched to a gene: 6. Germline V gene lookup returns CDR1 SEHNR and CDR2 FQNEAQ (reference sequence). The CDR3 is 15 amino acids. The CDR3 sequence is CASSPWTSGSDEQFF. In DNA, the CDR3 is TGTGCCAGCAGCCCATGGACTAGCGGGAGTGATGAGCAGTTCTTC.

There are many counts of this clonotype. This chain uses TRBV7-9 with TRBJ2-1; 10 nucleotides agree with TRBD2. The germline V gene encodes CDR1 SEHNR and CDR2 FQNEAQ (reference sequence). The V and J ends lost 3 bases and 1 base, in that order; junction bases with no gene match: 9. The CDR3 contains 18 residues. The CDR3 protein is CASSLRTSGAWSYNEQFF. DNA of the CDR3: TGTGCCAGCAGCTTGCGGACTAGCGGAGCCTGGTCCTACAATGAGCAGTTCTTC.

This clonotype was observed a few times. The chain uses TRBV11-2 and TRBJ2-5; no clear D gene. The CDR3 sequence is 12 residues long. Trimming pared 6 bases from V and 5 bases from J, leaving 10 bases between. CDR1 and CDR2 (germline): SGHAT, FQNNGV. The CDR3 DNA follows: TGTGCCAGCAGTCTCCACAGTGAGACCCAGTACTTC. Translation gives CASSLHSETQYF.

The chain carries TRBV11-1 and TRBJ1-1; 9 positions match TRBD1. Germline-derived CDR1 and CDR2 are SGHAT and FQDESV (reference sequence). Trimming cost V 6 bases and J 3 bases; bases outside gene matches: 8. This CDR3 is 15 amino acids long. For the CDR3, the DNA is TGTGCCAGCAGACCAAGGGACAGGGTTTACACTGAAGCTTTCTTT. Protein: CASRPRDRVYTEAFF.

This clonotype appeared a few times. The gene calls are TRBV14 and TRBJ2-7, with 7 bases aligning to TRBD1. CDR1 is SGHDN, CDR2 FVKESK, per germline. The CDR3 runs to 16 residues. J lost 6 bases, V lost 3 bases, and 14 bases had no gene match. CDR3 sequence reads: CASSQYSVDRVGEQYF. DNA of the CDR3: TGTGCCAGCAGCCAGTATAGCGTCGACAGGGTGGGCGAGCAGTACTTC.

This clonotype was observed a few times. The rearrangement uses TRBV29-1 and TRBJ2-7, with TRBD2 matching over 9 bases. Losses at the gene ends were 1 base for V and 7 bases for J; bases not matched to a gene: 23. The CDR3 is made up of 19 amino acids. CDR1 and CDR2 from the germline V gene are SQVTM and ANQGSEA. The DNA for the CDR3 is TGCAGCGTTGAAGCCGGTGGGGCTAGCGGGAAGCCTCACCCGTTTGAGCAGTACTTC. Translated: CSVEAGGASGKPHPFEQYF.

This clonotype came up many times. This sequence joins TRBV7-2 and TRBJ2-1; D gene uncertain. Per germline, CDR1 SGHTA and CDR2 FQGNSA. This CDR3 has 15 residues. With 1 base removed from V and 5 bases from J, the gap between germline ends came to 12 bases. This CDR3 is CASSLVGGNDNEQFF. The CDR3 region has the DNA TGTGCCAGCAGCTTAGTTGGCGGAAACGACAATGAGCAGTTCTTC.

The chain recombines TRBV2 with TRBJ2-3; tentative D call: TRBD1 (5 bases). The germline V gene has CDR1 SNHLY and CDR2 FYNNEI. Deletions cut 5 bases from V and 1 base from J, with 13 bases between. CDR3 length: 15 amino acids. The DNA for the CDR3 is TGTGCCAGCAGTTCACGACAGTGGGGCACAGATACGCAGTATTTT. Its protein is CASSSRQWGTDTQYF.

DNA for the CDR3: TGTGCCAGCAGCACTGGGACAGGGAATGAAGCTTTCTTT. This translates into CASSTGTGNEAFF. This rearrangement joins TRBV7-8 to TRBJ1-1, with TRBD1 identical over 9 bases. Unmatched junction bases numbered 5, after V lost 5 bases and J lost 7 bases. The CDR3 consists of 13 residues. Germline V gene sequence: CDR1 SGHVS, CDR2 FQNEAQ.

This clonotype turned up a few times. The chain carries TRBV15 and TRBJ2-7; the D gene is possibly TRBD1 (5 bases). Trimming took 0 bases from V and 2 from J, leaving 8 bases between them. CDR3 length equals 14 residues. Looked up from germline, CDR1 is LNHNV and CDR2 is YYDKDF (reference sequence). The CDR3 DNA sequence: TGTGCCACCAGCAGAGATAGGGGAACCTACGAGCAGTACTTC. Amino acids: CATSRDRGTYEQYF.

The gene calls are TRBV24-1 and TRBJ2-1, with 14 bases fitting TRBD2. With 3 bases clipped from V and 8 bases from J, the junction kept 5 bases outside the gene matches. CDR1 and CDR2 (germline): KGHDR, SFDVKD. The CDR3 runs 16 residues. The CDR3 nucleotides are TGTGCCACCAGTGATACCGGGACTAGCGGGAGAGATGAGCAGTTCTTC. This encodes CATSDTGTSGRDEQFF.

The CDR3 DNA is TGTGCCAGCAGCCCCGGGACACCGGCGCAGTATTTT. Translated: CASSPGTPAQYF. The V gene is TRBV5-4, the J gene TRBJ2-3, with D possibly being TRBD1 (6 bases). Per the germline V gene, CDR1 is SGHNT and CDR2 is YYREEE (reference sequence). Trimming left V 4 bases short and J 10 bases short, with 13 bases between. The CDR3 has 12 amino acids.

The chain uses TRBV9 and TRBJ2-7, with D perhaps matching TRBD1 or TRBD2 (5 bases each). Germline V gene sequence: CDR1 SGDLS, CDR2 YYNGEE. This CDR3 is built from 14 residues. The V end lost 0 bases, the J end lost 4 bases, and 11 bases lay between the germline ends. The CDR3 is CASSVAGDGYEQYF. The CDR3 DNA follows: TGTGCCAGCAGCGTAGCCGGGGACGGGTACGAGCAGTACTTC. Combining the CDR3 with reference TRBV9 and TRBJ2-7 gives the whole variable domain DSGVTQTPKHLITATGQRVTLRCSPRSGDLSVYWYQQSLDQGLQFLIQYYNGEERAKGNILERFSAQQFPDLHSELNLSSLELGDSALYFCASSVAGDGYEQYFGPGTRLTVT.